This section outlines one T cell receptor beta chain sequence together with its context. The sample comes from a study of T cell changes during pregnancy in multiple sclerosis. Profiled with immunoSEQ multiplex PCR; TCRdb holds only in-frame clones, not every one. The sample comprises some 60,000 clones, 80% to 95% of which are singletons, and 2.8% rests with the top ten. Per germline, CDR1 SNHLY and CDR2 FYNNEI. Trimming cost V 6 bases and J 4 bases; bases outside gene matches: 14. CDR3 length: 17 residues. Here the sequenced sample was peripheral blood, taken in the third trimester of pregnancy. This TCR derives from a female donor in good health, enrolled as a control in a pregnancy study. The chain links TRBV2 to TRBJ2-7; TRBD2 agrees at 11 bases. This chain's CDR3 is CASRRPFTSGSRYEQYF. DNA for the CDR3: TGTGCCAGCAGACGCCCCTTTACTAGCGGGAGTAGGTACGAGCAGTACTTC.